A single sample is the source of the 26 T cell receptor beta chains below, sequenced in a study of cytomegalovirus exposure and HLA in healthy donors. PCR primers comprised 60 Vbeta and 13 Jbeta primers. Clones were sequenced by immunoSEQ multiplex PCR, and TCRdb holds only the in-frame ones, with some missing. The sample data list 200,000 or so clones. The source material was PBMCs. These receptor sequences come from a girl aged 2 to 10 in good health and CMV-seropositive.

V is TRBV6-5 and J is TRBJ1-5, with D hard to call. V dropped 8 bases and J dropped 5 bases, with 13 bases sitting between them. The CDR3 is made up of 13 amino acids. The germline gives CDR1 MNHEY, CDR2 SVGAGI. This chain's CDR3 is CASGLGTYQPQHF. The CDR3 DNA sequence: TGTGCCAGCGGACTAGGAACTTATCAGCCCCAGCATTTT.

V gene TRBV28 combines with J gene TRBJ2-2, with D perhaps matching TRBD2 (5 bases). This CDR3 has 16 residues. V was shortened by 5 bases and J by 6 bases, with 19 bases between the two germline ends. From germline, CDR1 is MDHEN and CDR2 SYDVKM. CDR3 DNA: TGTGCCAGCAGTCCTTACGAGGGATCCCTCCCCGGGGAGCTGTTTTTT. It encodes CASSPYEGSLPGELFF.

This chain links TRBV29-1 with TRBJ1-4, with TRBD1 matching over 9 bases. Germline CDR1 reads SQVTM; CDR2 reads ANQGSEA. The CDR3 is made up of 13 amino acids. The V segment lost 5 bases and the J segment 8 bases; nucleotides outside the gene matches: 6. This CDR3 is CSVTGTGPEKLFF. CDR3 bases: TGCAGCGTTACCGGGACAGGGCCAGAAAAACTGTTTTTT. Full variable domain (remainder filled in from reference TRBV29-1 and TRBJ1-4): SAVISQKPSRDICQRGTSLTIQCQVDSQVTMMFWYRQQPGQSLTLIATANQGSEATYESGFVIDKFPISRPNLTFSTLTVSNMSPEDSSIYLCSVTGTGPEKLFFGSGTQLSVL.

This chain links TRBV6-5 with TRBJ2-1; 11 bases agree with TRBD2. The germline gives CDR1 MNHEY, CDR2 SVGAGI. CDR3 length: 15 residues. Unmatched junction bases numbered 4, after V lost 2 bases and J lost 7 bases. The CDR3 spells CASSYASGRNNEQFF. The CDR3 nucleotides are TGTGCCAGCAGTTACGCTAGCGGGAGGAATAATGAGCAGTTCTTC.

The genes are TRBV6-1 and TRBJ2-1, with TRBD2 as a possible D gene (5 bases). The CDR3 is made up of 16 amino acids. Deletions cut 2 bases from V and 1 base from J, with 12 bases between. CDR1 is MNHNS, CDR2 SASEGT, per germline. The CDR3 is CASSEFIGKSYNEQFF. CDR3 DNA: TGTGCCAGCAGTGAATTTATCGGGAAGTCCTACAATGAGCAGTTCTTC.

The chain uses TRBV10-1 and TRBJ2-1; 12 nucleotides agree with TRBD2. CDR1 is WNHNN and CDR2 is SYGVQD in the germline V gene (reference sequence). There are 13 residues in the CDR3. The ends lost 9 bases at V and 5 bases at J; junction bases unmatched: 2. CDR3 amino acids: CASRLAGDNEQFF. The CDR3 DNA reads as TGCGCCAGTCGACTAGCGGGAGACAATGAGCAGTTCTTC.

As DNA, the CDR3 is TGTGCCAGCAATGGGGGCAAGGCTTACAATGAGCAGTTCTTC. Its translation: CASNGGKAYNEQFF. The V call is TRBV2, the J call TRBJ2-1, with TRBD1 as a possible D gene (6 bases). Germline CDR1 and CDR2: SNHLY and FYNNEI. CDR3 length equals 14 residues. V lost 7 bases and J lost 4, with 14 bases in between.

The gene calls are TRBV19 and TRBJ2-1; D is undetermined. The CDR3 spans 11 residues. Germline lookup yields CDR1 LNHDA and CDR2 SQIVND (reference sequence). Trimming pared 10 bases from V and 4 bases from J, leaving 8 bases between. The DNA for the CDR3 is TGTGCCACGAGGATTTACAATGAGCAGTTCTTC. It yields the protein CATRIYNEQFF.

The chain couples TRBV6-1 to TRBJ2-1; TRBD2 matches at 11 bases. Trimming cost V 6 bases and J 8 bases; bases outside gene matches: 6. The CDR3 covers 14 residues. The germline V gene has CDR1 MNHNS and CDR2 SASEGT. CDR3 bases: TGTGCCAGCAGAACTAGCGGGAGTATCCATGAGCAGTTCTTC. This codes for CASRTSGSIHEQFF.

The chain carries TRBV27 and TRBJ1-1; 8 bases fit TRBD1. V lost 7 bases, J lost 8 bases, and 12 bases stayed unmatched. The germline V gene encodes CDR1 MNHEY and CDR2 SMNVEV (reference sequence). CDR3 length: 14 residues. The CDR3 DNA sequence: TGTGCCAGCACCAGGACAGGGAAGGTCTCCGAAGCTTTCTTT. Its translation: CASTRTGKVSEAFF.

This chain's CDR3 is CASSFPPEGDLNYGYTF. The CDR3 DNA reads TGTGCCAGCAGTTTCCCCCCCGAGGGGGACCTAAACTATGGCTACACCTTC. The chain has TRBV28 and TRBJ1-2; the D gene is possibly TRBD1 (6 bases). Germline assignment: CDR1 MDHEN and CDR2 SYDVKM. This CDR3 spans 17 amino acids. Between the trimmed V and J ends, which lost 3 bases and 2 bases, there was a span of 19 bases.

This rearrangement joins TRBV16 to TRBJ1-1, with 7 nucleotides matching TRBD1. Germline loops: CDR1 KGHSY, CDR2 FQNENV. Unmatched junction bases numbered 3, after V lost 8 bases and J lost 0 bases. This CDR3 spans 13 amino acids. The CDR3 reads CASGDSMNTEAFF. As DNA, the CDR3 is TGTGCCAGCGGGGACAGTATGAACACTGAAGCTTTCTTT.

J is TRBJ1-3 and V is TRBV9; possible D gene TRBD1, 5 bases. Trimming removed 1 base at V and 2 bases at J, with 16 bases between. Looked up from germline, CDR1 is SGDLS and CDR2 is YYNGEE. The CDR3 extends over 17 amino acids. The chain's CDR3 is CASSVSFGGGPGNTIYF. DNA for the CDR3: TGTGCCAGCAGCGTATCGTTCGGGGGGGGTCCTGGAAACACCATATATTTT.

Details on this clone: At the DNA level, this CDR3 is encoded by other sequences in the same sample as well. J is TRBJ2-5 and V is TRBV7-2; 9 bases align to TRBD1. Germline V gene sequence: CDR1 SGHTA, CDR2 FQGNSA. The V segment lost 1 base and the J segment 4 bases; nucleotides outside the gene matches: 1. The CDR3 totals 14 residues. The DNA for the CDR3 is TGTGCCAGCAGCTTAGTGACAGGGGGAGAGACCCAGTACTTC. This gives the protein CASSLVTGGETQYF.

The rearrangement joins TRBV4-2 to TRBJ2-1; D gene uncertain. Germline-derived CDR1 and CDR2 are LGHNA and YNFKEQ. The CDR3 contains 15 residues. V shed 0 bases and J shed 6 bases, with 12 bases lying between them. CDR3 amino acids: CASSQENVATNEQFF. DNA for the CDR3: TGTGCCAGCAGCCAAGAGAACGTCGCTACCAATGAGCAGTTCTTC.

The chain has TRBV10-2 and TRBJ1-4; TRBD1 aligns across 9 bases. After removal of 6 bases from V and 5 bases from J, the junction contained 4 bases not matched to a gene. CDR1 is WSHSY and CDR2 is SAAADI in the germline V gene. CDR3 length: 14 residues. The CDR3 loop reads CASRNRGPNEKLFF. Written as DNA, the CDR3 is TGCGCCAGCAGGAACAGGGGGCCCAATGAAAAACTGTTTTTT.

V usage is TRBV2 and J usage is TRBJ1-1; D gene uncertain. Trimming shortened V by 7 bases and J by 7 bases, and 10 bases separated the two germline ends. Per the germline V gene, CDR1 is SNHLY and CDR2 is FYNNEI. CDR3 size: 11 residues. The CDR3 sequence: CASTSGLEAFF. The CDR3 DNA reads as TGTGCCAGCACCTCAGGACTTGAAGCTTTCTTT.

The chain joins TRBV19 to TRBJ2-7, with TRBD2 identical over 10 bases. The V gene's germline CDR1 is LNHDA and CDR2 SQIVND (reference sequence). The CDR3 is 16 amino acids. The junction had 9 bases not matched to a gene; V was cut back by 5 bases and J by 2 bases. CDR3 region: CASSSASGSLTYEQYF. CDR3 sequence (DNA): TGTGCCAGTAGTTCCGCTAGCGGGAGCTTGACCTACGAGCAGTACTTC.

The chain uses TRBV29-1 and TRBJ2-7, with 10 bases that match TRBD1. V was clipped by 1 base and J by 6 bases; unmatched bases: 12. In germline, CDR1 is SQVTM, CDR2 ANQGSEA. The CDR3 consists of 16 residues. CDR3 residues: CSVEGPSTGGRGEQYF. The CDR3 DNA sequence: TGCAGCGTTGAAGGCCCCTCGACAGGGGGCAGGGGCGAGCAGTACTTC.

This chain links TRBV15 with TRBJ2-1, with D possibly TRBD1 on 6 matching bases. The CDR3 has 15 residues. Germline loops: CDR1 LNHNV, CDR2 YYDKDF (reference sequence). The V end lost 7 bases, the J end lost 4 bases, and 17 bases lay between the germline ends. This CDR3 reads CATKTGQKLYNEQFF. CDR3 sequence (DNA): TGTGCCACCAAGACAGGACAAAAGTTATACAATGAGCAGTTCTTC.

The genes are TRBV7-2 and TRBJ1-1; D possibly corresponds to TRBD1 (5 bases). Germline CDR1 SGHTA, CDR2 FQGNSA. The CDR3 sequence is 15 residues long. V was trimmed by 2 bases and J by 2 bases, leaving 12 bases between them. The CDR3 protein is CASSLWGNINTEAFF. CDR3 sequence (DNA): TGTGCCAGCAGCTTATGGGGCAATATAAACACTGAAGCTTTCTTT.

V gene TRBV5-4 combines with J gene TRBJ2-4; D is possibly TRBD2 (6 bases). Germline CDR1 SGHNT, CDR2 YYREEE (reference sequence). V lost 3 bases to trimming and J lost 0 bases, with 16 bases between them. This CDR3 is built from 17 residues. CDR3 sequence reads: CASSSRPGLGAKNIQYF. CDR3 nucleotide sequence: TGTGCCAGCAGCTCAAGACCGGGACTCGGAGCCAAAAACATTCAGTACTTC.

The V gene is TRBV28, the J gene TRBJ2-5; 10 bases are shared with TRBD1. CDR3 length: 13 amino acids. Germline lookup yields CDR1 MDHEN and CDR2 SYDVKM. V shed 11 bases and J 11 bases; nucleotides not matched to a gene: 14. The CDR3 nucleotides are TGTGCCGGCTCCGGGACAGGGGTGCGGAAGCAGTACTTC. Its protein is CAGSGTGVRKQYF.

This chain uses TRBV28 with TRBJ1-1; TRBD1 agrees at 9 bases. Per the germline V gene, CDR1 is MDHEN and CDR2 is SYDVKM. CDR3 length equals 15 residues. J gave up 4 bases and V 5 bases, and 8 bases lay outside the gene matches. Written as DNA, the CDR3 is TGTGCCAGCAGTCGCTACAGGGGGCAAGTCACTGAAGCTTTCTTT. Residues: CASSRYRGQVTEAFF.

The V call is TRBV27, the J call TRBJ2-7; 7 bases agree with TRBD1. The germline gives CDR1 MNHEY, CDR2 SMNVEV (reference sequence). This CDR3 contains 14 residues. Losses at the gene ends were 5 bases for V and 2 bases for J; bases not matched to a gene: 6. For the CDR3, the DNA is TGTGCCAGCAGTACTCGGGACAGCCCCTACGAGCAGTACTTC. It translates to CASSTRDSPYEQYF.

Concerning this clone: Other DNA sequences of this sample code for an identical CDR3. The genes are TRBV5-1 and TRBJ2-1, with TRBD2 matching 10 bases. Germline CDR1 and CDR2: SGHRS and YFSETQ. The V and J ends lost 0 bases and 4 bases, in that order; junction bases with no gene match: 1. The CDR3 sequence is 15 residues long. In nucleotides, the CDR3 is TGCGCCAGCAGCTTGGGGACTAGCGGTTACAATGAGCAGTTCTTC. The encoded protein is CASSLGTSGYNEQFF.